These 24 T cell receptor beta chains were all obtained from the same sample, sequenced in a study of T cells in Graves' hyperthyroidism and ophthalmopathy. Authors of the study amplified TCR beta CDR3 regions from RNA transcripts. During a first-round RT-PCR of the TCR CDR3, the HTBI primer set was used. MiXCR, applied by TCRdb to the multiplex PCR reads, yields one record per CDR3 protein. The table includes a few hundred thousand distinct CDR3 sequences, around 45% detected once. The sequenced sample was peripheral blood or thyroid tissue (not recorded which). Receptors were obtained from a woman under 30 with Graves' hyperthyroidism.

This clonotype was recorded many times. The rearrangement uses TRBV24-1 and TRBJ2-2, with 9 nucleotides matching TRBD1. The CDR3 has 16 residues. The V and J ends lost 4 bases and 5 bases, in that order; junction bases with no gene match: 7. Germline CDR1 reads KGHDR; CDR2 reads SFDVKD. CDR3 nucleotides: TGTGCCACCAGTGAGCTGGGACAGGGAAAAACCGGGGAGCTGTTTTTT. It codes for CATSELGQGKTGELFF.

V gene TRBV7-8 combines with J gene TRBJ1-1, with D perhaps matching TRBD1 (5 bases). Germline CDR1 is SGHVS and CDR2 is FQNEAQ. The CDR3 is made up of 14 amino acids. V was trimmed by 5 bases and J by 2 bases, leaving 12 bases between them. CDR3 region: CASSAWDGNTEAFF. CDR3 nucleotide sequence: TGTGCCAGCAGCGCCTGGGACGGCAACACTGAAGCTTTCTTT.

The chain recombines TRBV29-1 with TRBJ1-1; 9 nucleotides match TRBD1. The CDR3 spans 13 residues. CDR1 and CDR2 from the germline V gene are SQVTM and ANQGSEA. The ends lost 6 bases at V and 0 bases at J; junction bases unmatched: 2. The CDR3 coding sequence is TGCAGCGTCAACAGGGGGCTGAACACTGAAGCTTTCTTT. This translates into CSVNRGLNTEAFF.

The chain joins TRBV9 to TRBJ1-2; D remains unclear. Trimming took 0 bases from V and 12 from J, leaving 18 bases between them. CDR1 and CDR2 (germline): SGDLS, YYNGEE. CDR3 length equals 14 residues. The CDR3 region has the DNA TGTGCCAGCAGCGTAGGGGATGGTGACTCTGGAAACACCTTC. Translated, it gives CASSVGDGDSGNTF.

This clonotype was observed at least ten times. This sequence joins TRBV6-6 and TRBJ1-2; TRBD1 matches 7 bases. The CDR3 totals 13 residues. V was clipped by 5 bases and J by 8 bases; unmatched bases: 8. The germline V gene encodes CDR1 MNHNY and CDR2 SVGAGI (reference sequence). DNA for the CDR3: TGTGCCAGCAGTCGCGGACAGGCAGACGGCTACACCTTC. Protein sequence: CASSRGQADGYTF.

The chain couples TRBV4-3 to TRBJ1-6, with 9 bases lining up with TRBD1. CDR3 size: 16 residues. CDR1 is LGHNA, CDR2 YSLEER, per germline. Losses at the gene ends were 0 bases for V and 3 bases for J; bases not matched to a gene: 0. The CDR3 is CASSQEGQGYNSPLHF. The CDR3 DNA is TGCGCCAGCAGCCAAGAGGGACAGGGCTATAATTCACCCCTCCACTTT.

This chain connects TRBV20-1 to TRBJ2-1; 13 bases map to TRBD2. Germline V gene sequence: CDR1 DFQATT, CDR2 SNEGSKA (reference sequence). V lost 5 bases, J lost 4 bases, and 8 bases stayed unmatched. There are 16 residues in the CDR3. As DNA, the CDR3 is TGCAGTGCTCTCAAACTAGCGGGAGGGGGGTACAATGAGCAGTTCTTC. This gives the protein CSALKLAGGGYNEQFF.

The V call is TRBV7-3, the J call TRBJ2-7, with D perhaps matching TRBD1 or TRBD2 (5 bases each). Deletions cut 5 bases from V and 9 bases from J, with 14 bases between. The length of the CDR3 is 12 residues. Germline V lookup: CDR1 SGHTA, CDR2 FQGTGA. CDR3 bases: TGTGCCAGCAGCCCGCTAGGGGAGTCGCAGTACTTC. It yields the protein CASSPLGESQYF.

V is TRBV9 and J is TRBJ2-4; D possibly matches TRBD1 or TRBD2 (5 bases each). Trimming removed 4 bases at V and 0 bases at J, with 11 bases between. The CDR3 length is 15 residues. CDR1 SGDLS and CDR2 YYNGEE come from the germline V gene. Written as DNA, the CDR3 is TGTGCCAGCAGCCACGGGACCGAAGCCAAAAACATTCAGTACTTC. Encoded protein: CASSHGTEAKNIQYF.

The genes are TRBV7-2 and TRBJ1-3; D remains unclear. The CDR3 runs to 15 residues. The V gene lost 2 bases and the J gene lost 2 bases, with 10 bases spanning the gap. Germline V gene sequence: CDR1 SGHTA, CDR2 FQGNSA. This CDR3 reads CASSLPEVPGNTIYF. DNA of the CDR3: TGTGCCAGCAGCTTACCGGAGGTGCCTGGAAACACCATATATTTT.

Concerning this clonotype: Possible read error: a much larger clone is one base away. This chain connects TRBV20-1 to TRBJ1-1; the D gene is possibly TRBD1 (5 bases). From germline, CDR1 is DFQATT and CDR2 SNEGSKA (reference sequence). Trimming removed 6 bases from V and 6 bases from J, with 11 bases in between. The CDR3 is 11 amino acids. The CDR3 loop is CSAKRGAEAFF. The CDR3 bases are TGCAGTGCGAAGCGGGGGGCTGAAGCTTTCTTT.

CDR3 sequence: CASSYSVRGLTYEQYF. CDR3 nucleotides: TGTGCCAGCAGTTACTCGGTAAGGGGCCTCACCTACGAGCAGTACTTC. The V and J genes are TRBV6-1 and TRBJ2-7; perhaps TRBD1 as D (5 bases). V was clipped by 5 bases and J by 2 bases, with 19 bases between them. The length of the CDR3 is 16 residues. Germline V CDR1 and CDR2: MNHNS, SASEGT.

In this sample, this clonotype turned up many times. The rearrangement links TRBV20-1 to TRBJ2-5; D is possibly TRBD1 (5 bases). V lost 1 base, J lost 4 bases, and 16 bases lay in between. There are 15 residues in the CDR3. Looked up from germline, CDR1 is DFQATT and CDR2 is SNEGSKA (reference sequence). DNA of the CDR3: TGCAGTGCTAGAGCATCTAAGGGGTGGGGAGAGACCCAGTACTTC. Translation: CSARASKGWGETQYF.

This clonotype was counted at least ten times. V gene TRBV12-3 or TRBV12-4 combines with J gene TRBJ1-5; D unclear. With 5 bases removed from V and 0 bases from J, the gap between germline ends came to 8 bases. The CDR3 sequence is 14 residues long. The CDR3 DNA follows: TGTGCCAGCAGTCGACGGTATAGCAATCAGCCCCAGCATTTT. Amino acids: CASSRRYSNQPQHF.

This clonotype was picked up many times. The rearrangement links TRBV20-1 to TRBJ1-2; 7 bases agree with TRBD1. The CDR3 totals 16 residues. Unmatched junction bases numbered 13, after V lost 6 bases and J lost 0 bases. Germline V CDR1 and CDR2: DFQATT, SNEGSKA (reference sequence). The DNA for the CDR3 is TGCAGTGCCTGGGGAGGACAGGCGAAAACTAACTATGGCTACACCTTC. Protein sequence: CSAWGGQAKTNYGYTF.

V and J are TRBV29-1 and TRBJ2-2, with a possible D match to TRBD2 (8 bases). The CDR3 covers 18 residues. Germline V gene lookup returns CDR1 SQVTM and CDR2 ANQGSEA. The V and J ends lost 8 bases and 7 bases respectively, with 32 bases between them. CDR3 DNA sequence: TGCAGCAGTTACTCGGTAGCGGGAATCCACCCAGGGGGCGGGGAGCTGTTTTTT. Its protein product is CSSYSVAGIHPGGGELFF.

The chain joins TRBV10-3 to TRBJ1-1; TRBD1 matches 9 bases. The CDR3 loop spans 14 amino acids. Germline CDR1 reads ENHRY; CDR2 reads SYGVKD. Trimming cost V 4 bases and J 5 bases; bases outside gene matches: 5. CDR3 sequence: CAISGDREGTEAFF. Here the CDR3 DNA reads TGTGCCATCAGTGGGGACAGGGAAGGGACTGAAGCTTTCTTT.

CDR3 nucleotides: TGTGCCACCAGCAGAGATCCAGGGGTTTCTGGGGCCAACGTCCTGACTTTC. Protein: CATSRDPGVSGANVLTF. The J gene is TRBJ2-6, the V gene TRBV15; a possible D gene is TRBD1 (6 bases). The V and J ends lost 0 bases and 1 base respectively, with 10 bases between them. CDR3 length: 17 amino acids. Germline loops: CDR1 LNHNV, CDR2 YYDKDF (reference sequence).

This clonotype was picked up many times. The chain uses TRBV7-9 and TRBJ1-4, with a tentative D call TRBD1 (5 bases). From germline, CDR1 is SEHNR and CDR2 FQNEAQ (reference sequence). The V end lost 0 bases, the J end lost 14 bases, and 16 bases lay between the germline ends. This CDR3 has 14 amino acids. CDR3: CASSLAIGGEILFF. The DNA of the CDR3 is TGTGCCAGCAGCTTAGCCATCGGGGGGGAGATTCTGTTTTTT.

The rearrangement joins TRBV7-2 to TRBJ2-5; no clear D gene. Trimming removed 4 bases at V and 9 bases at J, with 15 bases between. This CDR3 is 13 amino acids long. Germline V gene lookup returns CDR1 SGHTA and CDR2 FQGNSA. CDR3 sequence (DNA): TGTGCCAGCAGCTCCGGGCTAGGTCAGCCCCAGTACTTC. It yields the protein CASSSGLGQPQYF.

V usage is TRBV12-3 or TRBV12-4 and J usage is TRBJ1-2; 7 positions match TRBD1. V was clipped by 7 bases and J by 4 bases; unmatched bases: 9. The CDR3 spans 14 residues. CDR3 loop: CASTRQGFTYGYTF. CDR3 in DNA: TGTGCCAGCACCCGACAGGGCTTTACCTATGGCTACACCTTC.

The V gene is TRBV19, the J gene TRBJ1-1; no firm D call. Looked up from germline, CDR1 is LNHDA and CDR2 is SQIVND (reference sequence). V lost 5 bases and J lost 0, with 13 bases in between. The CDR3 has 15 amino acids. This CDR3 is CASSSDMWLNTEAFF. The DNA of the CDR3 is TGTGCCAGTAGTTCAGACATGTGGTTGAACACTGAAGCTTTCTTT.

The rearrangement links TRBV7-3 to TRBJ2-7; D is unclear. The CDR3 runs to 15 residues. V gave up 7 bases and J gave up 2 bases, with 18 bases separating them. Germline values: CDR1 SGHTA, CDR2 FQGTGA. CDR3 residues: CASTISNRRTYEQYF. Written as DNA, the CDR3 is TGTGCCAGCACGATTAGCAATCGAAGGACCTACGAGCAGTACTTC.

V and J are TRBV5-1 and TRBJ2-1; the D is unclear. Germline CDR1 SGHRS, CDR2 YFSETQ. The CDR3 covers 15 residues. V gave up 0 bases and J gave up 5 bases, with 12 bases separating them. The CDR3 region has the DNA TGCGCCAGCAGCTTGGAGGTTAGATATGACAATGAGCAGTTCTTC. Translation gives CASSLEVRYDNEQFF.